These 26 T cell receptor beta chains came from one sample sequenced in a study of shared clonotypes between healthy human individuals. TCRdb's copy holds only in-frame clones and misses some; the assay was immunoSEQ multiplex PCR. This sample has 400,000 to 550,000 clones, with around three quarters found just once. The sample taken for sequencing was PBMCs. All receptors come from a woman aged 40 to 50 in good health. Some clones in this sample may be carry-over from other donors' samples.

A remark on this clone: This is likely a read error, given that the CDR3 carries no conserved phenylalanine or tryptophan at its end. The DNA is left out, because the CDR3 cannot be placed on it with certainty; the CDR3 is given as TCRdb lists it. The rearrangement joins TRBV21-1 to TRBJ1-1; TRBD1 was called by the table and not checked on the DNA. TRBV21-1 counts as a pseudogene. The CDR3 has 9 amino acids, counting both end residues. CDR3 protein: CATPGGQQI.

This chain uses TRBV18 with TRBJ1-3; D is uncertain. Trimming cost V 3 bases and J 7 bases, with 10 bases left between them. The CDR3 is 13 residues long. Germline loops: CDR1 KGHSH, CDR2 LQKENI. Here the CDR3 DNA reads TGTGCCAGCTCACCTGAGGGTTTGAACACCATATATTTT. It translates to CASSPEGLNTIYF.

In the case of this clone: A read error may explain this, as a much larger clone is one base away. The CDR3 sequence is CASSFLGANILTF. CDR3 DNA sequence: TGTGCCAGCAGCTTTCTGGGGGCCAACATCCTGACTTTC. The chain couples TRBV7-2 to TRBJ2-6, with D possibly TRBD1 on 6 matching bases. The CDR3 runs 13 residues. Germline CDR1 SGHTA, CDR2 FQGNSA.

The chain has TRBV7-9 and TRBJ2-3, with D tentatively TRBD1 (5 bases). The CDR3 extends over 16 amino acids. V was clipped by 1 base and J by 6 bases, with 17 bases between them. The germline V gene has CDR1 SEHNR and CDR2 FQNEAQ (reference sequence). CDR3 residues: CASSLGPGMSNDTQYF. CDR3 sequence (DNA): TGTGCCAGCAGCTTAGGGCCAGGGATGTCCAACGATACGCAGTATTTT.

Details on this clone: The same CDR3 arises from other DNA sequences in this sample as well. V is TRBV7-3 and J is TRBJ2-2; D remains ambiguous. CDR1 SGHTA and CDR2 FQGTGA come from the germline V gene. CDR3 length: 14 amino acids. The germline V and J ends were trimmed by 2 bases and 0 bases, with 4 bases remaining between them. The CDR3 spells CASSLSPNTGELFF. CDR3 DNA sequence: TGTGCCAGCAGCTTATCACCGAACACCGGGGAGCTGTTTTTT.

The J gene is TRBJ2-2, the V gene TRBV10-3; TRBD2 matches at 9 bases. Germline CDR1 is ENHRY and CDR2 is SYGVKD. This CDR3 is built from 17 residues. J gave up 4 bases and V 2 bases, and 8 bases lay outside the gene matches. In DNA form, the CDR3 reads TGTGCCATCAGTGAGAGACGGCGGGAGGGGATCACCGGGGAGCTGTTTTTT. Residues: CAISERRREGITGELFF.

About this clone: The junction and the germline gene differ at one end; a read error may be behind it. This specimen includes other DNA sequences encoding the same CDR3. The chain combines TRBV10-3 with TRBJ2-2; D perhaps matches TRBD1 (7 bases). CDR3 length: 16 residues. From germline, CDR1 is ENHRY and CDR2 SYGVKD. The CDR3 DNA reads as TGTGCAATCAGTGTTGGGGGGACAGCGAACACCGGGGAGCTGTTTTTT. This codes for CAISVGGTANTGELFF.

CDR3 sequence: CASSLAVRADSNEKLFF. CDR3 DNA: TGTGCCAGCAGCTTAGCAGTCCGGGCAGACTCTAATGAAAAACTGTTTTTT. The rearrangement uses TRBV7-2 and TRBJ1-4; the D is unclear. The CDR3 is 17 amino acids. Germline V lookup: CDR1 SGHTA, CDR2 FQGNSA. The V gene lost 0 bases and the J gene lost 3 bases, with 14 bases spanning the gap.

This chain joins TRBV7-3 and TRBJ2-2; D not certain. Trimming removed 5 bases at V and 3 bases at J, with 7 bases between. The CDR3 sequence is 13 residues long. Germline V gene sequence: CDR1 SGHTA, CDR2 FQGTGA. The CDR3 loop is CASSPGHTGELFF. DNA of the CDR3: TGTGCCAGCAGCCCCGGACACACCGGGGAGCTGTTTTTT. The full variable domain, with the rest looked up from reference TRBV7-3 and TRBJ2-2, is GAGVSQTPSNKVTEKGKYVELRCDPISGHTALYWYRQSLGQGPEFLIYFQGTGAADDSGLPNDRFFAVRPEGSVSTLKIQRTERGDSAVYLCASSPGHTGELFFGEGSRLTVL.

The rearrangement links TRBV2 to TRBJ1-1; D might be TRBD1 (5 bases). Trimming took 6 bases from V and 1 from J, leaving 12 bases between them. The CDR3 has 14 amino acids. Per germline, CDR1 SNHLY and CDR2 FYNNEI. CDR3 DNA: TGTGCCAGCAGCCGATGGGACGGGAACACTGAAGCTTTCTTT. This codes for CASSRWDGNTEAFF.

This clone was observed once. A read error is likely here: a far larger clone is one base away. The sample contains more than one DNA sequence encoding this CDR3. The gene calls are TRBV27 and TRBJ2-7; perhaps D is TRBD1 or TRBD2 (5 bases each). Germline CDR1 MNHEY, CDR2 SMNVEV (reference sequence). CDR3 length: 15 residues. The DNA for the CDR3 is TGTGCCAGTAGTTTATCCTATTCTGGGGGAAACGAGCAGTACTTC. Amino acid sequence: CASSLSYSGGNEQYF.

This clone has a handful of counts. With a far larger clone one base away, a read error is the likely cause. This chain connects TRBV27 to TRBJ1-5; D is perhaps TRBD1 (5 bases). This CDR3 has 13 residues. CDR1 is MNHEY, CDR2 SMNVEV, per germline (reference sequence). Trimming took 6 bases from V and 0 from J, leaving 6 bases between them. CDR3: CASRQDSNQPQHF. The CDR3 nucleotides are TGTGCCAGCAGACAGGATAGCAATCAGCCCCAGCATTTT.

V is TRBV6-6 and J is TRBJ1-3; D perhaps matches TRBD1 (6 bases). V was clipped by 7 bases and J by 1 base, with 14 bases between them. The germline V gene has CDR1 MNHNY and CDR2 SVGAGI (reference sequence). CDR3 length equals 15 residues. Here the CDR3 reads CASKRQVSSGNTIYF. CDR3 bases: TGTGCCAGCAAACGACAGGTGTCGTCTGGAAACACCATATATTTT.

The CDR3 nucleotides read TGTGCCAGCAGCCCCAGCCCGAGGACTAGCGCTTCCTACGAGCAGTACTTC. Translated: CASSPSPRTSASYEQYF. V usage is TRBV5-4 and J usage is TRBJ2-7, with 9 bases lining up with TRBD2. CDR1 is SGHNT and CDR2 is YYREEE in the germline V gene (reference sequence). V lost 4 bases, J lost 1 base, and 12 bases stayed unmatched. The CDR3 extends over 17 amino acids.

J is TRBJ2-5 and V is TRBV7-2, with D hard to call. Germline assignment: CDR1 SGHTA and CDR2 FQGNSA. V was trimmed by 0 bases and J by 1 base, leaving 12 bases between them. The CDR3 loop spans 16 amino acids. In nucleotides, the CDR3 is TGTGCCAGCAGCTTAGCGGCTCGGGTGGGCCAAGAGACCCAGTACTTC. Amino acid sequence: CASSLAARVGQETQYF.

V is TRBV19 and J is TRBJ2-7, with 7 bases that match TRBD1. Trimming cost V 5 bases and J 0 bases; bases outside gene matches: 7. The germline CDR1 and CDR2 sequences are LNHDA and SQIVND (reference sequence). The CDR3 spans 15 residues. CDR3 protein: CASSVWDSGSYEQYF. CDR3 DNA sequence: TGTGCCAGTAGTGTTTGGGACAGCGGCTCCTACGAGCAGTACTTC. Together with reference TRBV19 and TRBJ2-7, the CDR3 gives the full variable domain: DGGITQSPKYLFRKEGQNVTLSCEQNLNHDAMYWYRQDPGQGLRLIYYSQIVNDFQKGDIAEGYSVSREKKESFPLTVTSAQKNPTAFYLCASSVWDSGSYEQYFGPGTRLTVT.

This chain links TRBV5-1 with TRBJ2-1; 10 positions match TRBD2. Germline V gives CDR1 SGHRS, CDR2 YFSETQ. The CDR3 runs to 16 residues. V trimming: 0 bases; J trimming: 7 bases; junction bases outside the gene matches: 7. The CDR3 is CASSLESSGSGNEQFF. The CDR3 nucleotides read TGCGCCAGCAGCTTGGAATCTAGCGGGAGTGGAAATGAGCAGTTCTTC.

CDR3 nucleotides: TGTGCCAGCAACCCGGACGGATCCATTCAGTACTTC. Encoded protein: CASNPDGSIQYF. The chain employs TRBV6-1 and TRBJ2-4; D is ambiguous. This CDR3 spans 12 amino acids. Deletions cut 7 bases from V and 9 bases from J, with 13 bases between. Germline V gene data show CDR1 as MNHNS and CDR2 as SASEGT.

CDR3 amino acids: CASRLAVTGELFF. Written as DNA, the CDR3 is TGTGCCAGCCGACTAGCGGTTACCGGGGAGCTGTTTTTT. The rearrangement links TRBV6-5 to TRBJ2-2; 9 positions agree with TRBD2. V lost 8 bases and J lost 5; bases outside the gene matches: 3. Germline CDR1 is MNHEY and CDR2 is SVGAGI. The CDR3 covers 13 residues.

The genes are TRBV29-1 and TRBJ2-6; no clear D gene. The CDR3 length is 16 residues. Per the germline V gene, CDR1 is SQVTM and CDR2 is ANQGSEA. V lost 4 bases and J 0 bases, leaving 13 bases between the germline ends. CDR3 DNA sequence: TGCAGCGTTGCACTATGGCGTGACTCTGGGGCCAACGTCCTGACTTTC. It translates to CSVALWRDSGANVLTF.

The chain links TRBV28 to TRBJ1-6; D gene uncertain. The germline CDR1 and CDR2 sequences are MDHEN and SYDVKM. V gave up 9 bases and J gave up 0 bases, with 12 bases separating them. The CDR3 has 15 residues. CDR3 nucleotides: TGTGCCAGTATAAGCTCTAGCTCCTATAATTCACCCCTCCACTTT. It codes for CASISSSSYNSPLHF.

The rearrangement joins TRBV6-6 to TRBJ2-7; maybe TRBD1 (5 bases). CDR1 and CDR2 (germline): MNHNY, SVGAGI (reference sequence). V was clipped by 3 bases and J by 3 bases, with 9 bases between them. The CDR3 consists of 13 residues. Here the CDR3 reads CASSYRGGYEQYF. CDR3 sequence (DNA): TGTGCCAGCAGTTATAGGGGCGGCTACGAGCAGTACTTC.

The CDR3 nucleotides read TGTGCCAGACCTAACCCTGCTCCGGACTGCGAGCAGTACTTC. This encodes CARPNPAPDCEQYF. The V gene is TRBV28, the J gene TRBJ2-7; D is possibly TRBD2 (5 bases). This CDR3 contains 14 residues. Germline-derived CDR1 and CDR2 are MDHEN and SYDVKM. The ends were cut back, 9 bases at V and 6 bases at J, with 21 bases in the middle.

The chain recombines TRBV27 with TRBJ2-5; D could derive from TRBD1 or TRBD2 (6 bases each). Trimming left V 5 bases short and J 5 bases short, with 15 bases between. The CDR3 is 14 amino acids. The germline CDR1 and CDR2 sequences are MNHEY and SMNVEV (reference sequence). The CDR3 DNA reads as TGTGCCAGCAGTCGCCCCGGGGGCGGTGAGACCCAGTACTTC. It codes for CASSRPGGGETQYF.

This clone came up a few times. The V and J genes are TRBV6-6 and TRBJ1-1; D might be TRBD1 (6 bases). The CDR3 totals 15 residues. Looked up from germline, CDR1 is MNHNY and CDR2 is SVGAGI (reference sequence). The ends were cut back, 2 bases at V and 11 bases at J, with 21 bases in the middle. CDR3 nucleotides: TGTGCCAGCAGTTACCAGATTCAGGGGACGCTAAACGCTTTCTTT. It is translated as CASSYQIQGTLNAFF.

The chain uses TRBV5-1 and TRBJ2-3; a possible D gene is TRBD2 (6 bases). CDR3 length: 15 residues. With 0 bases removed from V and 2 bases from J, the gap between germline ends came to 10 bases. Germline V CDR1 and CDR2: SGHRS, YFSETQ. CDR3 in DNA: TGCGCCAGCAGCTTGGAGGGAGGTGACACAGATACGCAGTATTTT. The encoded protein is CASSLEGGDTDTQYF.